What follows are 22 T cell receptor beta chains derived from one specimen sequenced in a study of shared clonotypes between healthy human individuals. Profiled with immunoSEQ multiplex PCR; TCRdb holds only in-frame clones, not every one. The data hold some 2,000,000 clones, with 85% to 95% observed a single time. Source material: naive CD4+ T cells sorted from blood. The subset denotes: CD45RA+ positively selected. All receptors derive from a young man in good health.

In its sample, this clone was seen once. V usage is TRBV5-4 and J usage is TRBJ2-5; 10 nucleotides align to TRBD1. The J segment lost 3 bases and the V segment lost 5 bases, leaving 10 bases of the junction unmatched. Per germline, CDR1 SGHNT and CDR2 YYREEE (reference sequence). CDR3 length: 16 residues. The CDR3 loop is CASRLRHGTGEETQYF. CDR3 in DNA: TGTGCCAGCAGACTTAGACATGGGACAGGGGAAGAGACCCAGTACTTC.

This chain links TRBV5-1 with TRBJ2-4; 9 positions agree with TRBD1. This CDR3 has 13 residues. Germline V CDR1 and CDR2: SGHRS, YFSETQ. Trimming took 4 bases from V and 8 from J; bases not matched to a gene: 4. The CDR3 sequence is CASSIQGADIQYF. The CDR3, as DNA: TGCGCCAGCAGCATACAGGGGGCGGACATTCAGTACTTC.

The V gene is TRBV27, the J gene TRBJ1-6; 7 nucleotides match TRBD1. J was trimmed by 10 bases and V by 3 bases; bases with no gene match: 3. CDR3 size: 13 residues. Germline assignment: CDR1 MNHEY and CDR2 SMNVEV (reference sequence). The CDR3 nucleotides are TGTGCCAGCAGTTTCAGGGGGAGGTCACCCCTCCACTTT. Amino acid sequence: CASSFRGRSPLHF.

The table lists this clone with a count of one. The chain uses TRBV6-1 and TRBJ1-5; 7 bases fit TRBD1. Germline trimming cut 10 bases from V and 2 bases from J; bases unmatched to any gene: 8. This CDR3 is built from 14 residues. The germline gives CDR1 MNHNS, CDR2 SASEGT. The CDR3 DNA follows: TGTGCCACGACACAGGGGAACGGCAATCAGCCCCAGCATTTT. It encodes CATTQGNGNQPQHF.

This clone appeared a single time. V is TRBV10-3 and J is TRBJ2-7; no clear D. The V end was cut by 5 bases, the J end by 5 bases, with 10 bases between. Germline V lookup: CDR1 ENHRY, CDR2 SYGVKD. The CDR3 loop spans 12 amino acids. CDR3 protein: CAISFLGDEQYF. The CDR3 bases are TGTGCCATCAGTTTTCTCGGCGACGAGCAGTACTTC.

This chain links TRBV6-5 with TRBJ2-1, with 7 nucleotides matching TRBD1. CDR3 length: 12 amino acids. Germline trimming cut 2 bases from V and 12 bases from J; bases unmatched to any gene: 4. The V gene's germline CDR1 is MNHEY and CDR2 SVGAGI. The CDR3 DNA reads TGTGCCAGCAGTTACGTGAGGGGGCGGCAGTTCTTC. It yields the protein CASSYVRGRQFF.

The V call is TRBV30, the J call TRBJ2-5; no reliable D call. With the DNA end fitting TRBJ2-7 better, the J assignment may be wrong. From germline, CDR1 is GTSNPN and CDR2 SVGIG (reference sequence). This CDR3 is built from 11 residues. In DNA, the CDR3 is TGTGCCTGGAGTGGAAATTACGAGCAGTACTTC. It is translated as CAWSGNYEQYF.

V and J are TRBV11-2 and TRBJ1-2; D is uncertain. From germline, CDR1 is SGHAT and CDR2 FQNNGV. The V gene lost 1 base and the J gene lost 3 bases, with 9 bases spanning the gap. The CDR3 loop spans 14 amino acids. CDR3 sequence (DNA): TGTGCCAGCAGCTTAGGGTCGTCCCACTATGGCTACACCTTC. Translating it yields CASSLGSSHYGYTF.

The chain employs TRBV27 and TRBJ1-5; 9 nucleotides agree with TRBD1. CDR3 length: 15 residues. J was trimmed by 6 bases and V by 4 bases; bases with no gene match: 7. CDR1 MNHEY and CDR2 SMNVEV come from the germline V gene (reference sequence). The CDR3: CASSSSTGGGQPQHF. The DNA of the CDR3 is TGTGCCAGCAGTTCCTCGACAGGGGGGGGTCAGCCCCAGCATTTT.

V is TRBV10-3 and J is TRBJ2-7, with TRBD2 as a possible D gene (5 bases). V lost 3 bases, J lost 1 base, and 16 bases lay in between. The CDR3 totals 16 residues. Germline CDR1 ENHRY, CDR2 SYGVKD. The CDR3, as DNA: TGTGCCATCAGTGACCCGGACTGGATCATGTCCTACGAGCAGTACTTC. It encodes CAISDPDWIMSYEQYF.

This sequence joins TRBV6-4 and TRBJ1-6, with D maybe TRBD1 (5 bases). CDR1 and CDR2 from the germline V gene are MRHNA and SNTAGT. Trimming took off 3 bases at V and 7 bases at J, with 7 bases between the two ends. This CDR3 is 13 amino acids long. For the CDR3, the DNA is TGTGCCAGCAGTGATGACAGAAATTCACCCCTCCACTTT. Translation: CASSDDRNSPLHF.

The CDR3 spells CASSLGNANSNQPQHF. CDR3 nucleotide sequence: TGTGCCAGCAGCTTAGGTAACGCAAATAGCAATCAGCCCCAGCATTTT. This chain connects TRBV11-2 to TRBJ1-5; no firm D call. Germline V gene lookup returns CDR1 SGHAT and CDR2 FQNNGV. CDR3 length: 16 amino acids. V was trimmed by 1 base and J by 0 bases, leaving 10 bases between them.

The chain joins TRBV9 to TRBJ2-7; D not certain. The CDR3 is 15 residues long. Germline-derived CDR1 and CDR2 are SGDLS and YYNGEE. The ends were cut back, 0 bases at V and 3 bases at J, with 13 bases in the middle. In DNA form, the CDR3 reads TGTGCCAGCAGCGTAGGCGCGGCGTCCGGCTACGAGCAGTACTTC. Encoded protein: CASSVGAASGYEQYF.

V is TRBV9 and J is TRBJ2-7; TRBD2 is a possible D gene (7 bases). This CDR3 has 16 amino acids. CDR1 is SGDLS, CDR2 YYNGEE, per germline. Trimming pared 0 bases from V and 6 bases from J, leaving 19 bases between. This chain's CDR3 is CASSVALEGGASEQYF. The CDR3 coding sequence is TGTGCCAGCAGCGTAGCGCTAGAAGGGGGGGCCTCCGAGCAGTACTTC.

This chain links TRBV25-1 with TRBJ2-2; no definite D call. The CDR3 covers 12 residues. Germline CDR1 and CDR2: MGHDK and SYGVNS. V gave up 0 bases and J gave up 8 bases, with 4 bases separating them. The CDR3 is CASSEYRGELFF. DNA for the CDR3: TGTGCCAGCAGTGAATATCGGGGGGAGCTGTTTTTT. The whole variable domain, remainder taken from reference TRBV25-1 and TRBJ2-2, is EADIYQTPRYLVIGTGKKITLECSQTMGHDKMYWYQQDPGMELHLIHYSYGVNSTEKGDLSSESTVSRIRTEHFPLTLESARPSHTSQYLCASSEYRGELFFGEGSRLTVL.

The chain recombines TRBV20-1 with TRBJ2-7; TRBD1 or TRBD2 may be the D gene (5 bases each). V was shortened by 3 bases and J by 5 bases, with 8 bases between the two germline ends. The CDR3 has 11 amino acids. From germline, CDR1 is DFQATT and CDR2 SNEGSKA (reference sequence). The CDR3 DNA follows: TGCAGTGCTAGCGGGACGCACGAGCAGTACTTC. Protein: CSASGTHEQYF.

This chain links TRBV7-2 with TRBJ1-1; D is uncertain. Trimming took off 6 bases at V and 0 bases at J, with 11 bases between the two ends. The CDR3 runs 14 residues. From germline, CDR1 is SGHTA and CDR2 FQGNSA. Written as DNA, the CDR3 is TGTGCCAGCAGTAAAGAGAGCATGAACACTGAAGCTTTCTTT. Translation gives CASSKESMNTEAFF.

The chain combines TRBV6-5 with TRBJ1-4; TRBD1 agrees at 7 bases. J gave up 4 bases and V 8 bases, and 10 bases lay outside the gene matches. CDR1 is MNHEY, CDR2 SVGAGI, per germline. This CDR3 is built from 15 residues. In DNA form, the CDR3 reads TGTGCCAGCTATCCGGGGGACAGCCTTAATGAAAAACTGTTTTTT. Its translation: CASYPGDSLNEKLFF.

The V call is TRBV2, the J call TRBJ2-7; D unclear. Germline V gene lookup returns CDR1 SNHLY and CDR2 FYNNEI. V was pared by 6 bases and J by 3 bases, with 18 bases between. The CDR3 runs 15 residues. The CDR3 sequence is CASRTRRTNHYEQYF. As DNA, the CDR3 is TGTGCCAGCAGGACCCGGAGAACCAATCACTACGAGCAGTACTTC.

The rearrangement joins TRBV2 to TRBJ1-5; 9 nucleotides match TRBD1. Germline values: CDR1 SNHLY, CDR2 FYNNEI. There are 14 residues in the CDR3. J gave up 2 bases and V 7 bases, and 3 bases lay outside the gene matches. The CDR3 coding sequence is TGTGCCAGCATTGGGGACAGGGGCAATCAGCCCCAGCATTTT. The encoded protein is CASIGDRGNQPQHF.

This clone has only one observation. The chain combines TRBV30 with TRBJ2-7, with 13 nucleotides matching TRBD2. Germline V gives CDR1 GTSNPN, CDR2 SVGIG (reference sequence). The CDR3 has 13 amino acids. Trimming took 8 bases from V and 4 from J; bases not matched to a gene: 5. The CDR3 nucleotides are TGTGCCGGACGGACTAGCGGGGGTTACGAGCAGTACTTC. It translates to CAGRTSGGYEQYF.

On this clone: Other DNA sequences in the same sample also yield this CDR3. This chain joins TRBV2 and TRBJ2-2; weak D call: TRBD1 (6 bases). Germline V gene lookup returns CDR1 SNHLY and CDR2 FYNNEI. The CDR3 sequence is 15 residues long. Trimming took 4 bases from V and 0 from J, leaving 9 bases between them. The CDR3 nucleotides read TGTGCCAGCAGTGGCTACAGGGCGAACACCGGGGAGCTGTTTTTT. This codes for CASSGYRANTGELFF.